A selection of T cell receptor beta chains follows, all from one sample in a study of OX40 agonist ivuxolimab in advanced cancers. Generated by immunoSEQ multiplex PCR, the TCRdb table keeps only in-frame clones and is missing some. This sample has about 58,000 clones; about 76% occur once, and the top ten carry 0.95% to 1.5%. The sequenced sample was CD4+ or CD8+ T cells sorted from blood, obtained in a trial of the OX40 agonist ivuxolimab. The receptors here all came from an adult with an advanced solid tumor such as melanoma, head and neck, liver or kidney cancer. Each CDR3 is given with its conserved first and last residue. D genes are given only for firm matches. The size of a clone is reported for some rows only, either as once, few or many, or as a class for expanded clones.

v_call	j_call	d_call	clone_size	cdr3_aa	cdr3_nt
TRBV2	TRBJ2-7	TRBD2	.	CASSDLVSSGGFISYEQYF	TGTGCCAGCAGTGACCTCGTATCTAGCGGGGGTTTCATCTCCTACGAGCAGTACTTC
TRBV4-1	TRBJ2-3	TRBD2	.	CASSQARAGGRLSDTQYF	TGCGCCAGCAGCCAGGCCCGAGCGGGAGGGAGGCTTTCGGATACGCAGTATTTT
TRBV6-1	TRBJ1-1	.	.	CASRRGTGNTEAFF	TGTGCCAGCAGACGCGGGACGGGGAACACTGAAGCTTTCTTT
TRBV5-1	TRBJ1-1	TRBD1	.	CASSGTGGNEAFF	TGCGCCAGCAGCGGGACAGGGGGGAACGAAGCTTTCTTT
TRBV7-2	TRBJ1-2	.	.	CASSFDGTNYGYTF	TGTGCCAGCAGCTTCGATGGGACTAACTATGGCTACACCTTC
TRBV6-5	TRBJ2-7	TRBD2	.	CASSLWREGLIEQYF	TGTGCCAGCAGCCTCTGGCGGGAGGGGCTTATTGAGCAGTACTTC
TRBV6-1	TRBJ1-4	TRBD1	.	CASSEGGAGGEKLFF	TGTGCCAGCAGTGAGGGGGGGGCAGGGGGTGAAAAACTGTTTTTT
TRBV7-9	TRBJ1-1	.	.	CASRQRAGSTEAFF	TGTGCCAGCCGCCAGAGGGCCGGTTCGACTGAAGCTTTCTTT
TRBV6-6	TRBJ1-2	.	once	CASTTGGNYGYTF	TGTGCCAGCACGACTGGGGGAAACTATGGCTACACCTTC
TRBV6-6	TRBJ2-7	TRBD1	.	CASSHRGTADYEQYF	TGTGCCAGCAGTCACAGGGGGACAGCAGACTACGAGCAGTACTTC
TRBV7-2	TRBJ1-6	.	.	CASSLAHLGGYSYNSPLHF	TGTGCCAGCAGCTTAGCGCATCTTGGAGGATACTCCTATAATTCACCCCTCCACTTT
TRBV5-1	TRBJ2-2	.	.	CASSLAAEFGELFF	TGCGCCAGCAGCTTGGCGGCAGAGTTCGGGGAGCTGTTTTTT
TRBV18	TRBJ1-1	.	.	CASSPREGTEAFF	TGTGCCAGCTCACCAAGGGAGGGGACTGAAGCTTTCTTT
TRBV5-4	TRBJ2-1	TRBD2	.	CASSRLAGPYNEQFF	TGTGCCAGCAGCCGCCTAGCGGGACCATACAATGAGCAGTTCTTC
TRBV5-4	TRBJ2-1	.	.	CASSLARRDEQFF	TGTGCCAGCAGCTTGGCCCGAAGGGATGAGCAGTTCTTC
TRBV7-9	TRBJ1-2	.	few	CASSKDAPDGYTF	TGTGCCAGCAGCAAAGACGCTCCGGATGGCTACACCTTC
TRBV18	TRBJ1-2	.	few	CASSDMTVPNYGYTF	TGTGCCAGCTCCGATATGACAGTTCCAAACTATGGCTACACCTTC
TRBV2	TRBJ1-3	.	.	CASTQTRQASSGNTIYF	TGTGCCAGCACCCAAACTAGACAGGCGAGCTCTGGAAACACCATATATTTT
TRBV9	TRBJ2-2	.	.	CASSVGLNTGELFF	TGTGCCAGCAGCGTTGGACTTAACACCGGGGAGCTGTTTTTT
TRBV18	TRBJ2-1	.	.	CASSPRARASYNEQFF	TGTGCCAGCTCACCCCGGGCCAGGGCCTCCTACAATGAGCAGTTCTTC
TRBV19	TRBJ2-6	.	.	CASSIKGTYVSGANVLTF	TGTGCCAGTAGTATCAAGGGGACCTACGTGTCTGGGGCCAACGTCCTGACTTTC
TRBV30	TRBJ1-2	.	.	CAWSVQYGYTF	TGTGCCTGGAGTGTCCAGTATGGCTACACCTTC
TRBV11-2	TRBJ2-1	.	.	CASSLGNLVNGYNEQFF	TGTGCCAGCAGCTTAGGTAACCTAGTTAATGGATACAATGAGCAGTTCTTC
TRBV9	TRBJ2-1	.	.	CASSAQFNNEQFF	TGTGCCAGCAGCGCACAATTCAACAATGAGCAGTTCTTC
TRBV5-1	TRBJ2-7	TRBD2	.	CASSLGGTSGSYEQYF	TGCGCCAGCAGCTTGGGCGGGACTAGCGGCTCCTACGAGCAGTACTTC
TRBV6-1	TRBJ2-1	.	.	CASTRSSYNEQFF	TGTGCCAGCACCAGGAGCTCCTACAATGAGCAGTTCTTC
TRBV2	TRBJ2-5	.	.	CASSERRQQETQYF	TGTGCCAGCAGTGAAAGACGCCAGCAAGAGACCCAGTACTTC
TRBV28	TRBJ2-2	.	few	CASSLTAVGSGNTGELFF	TGTGCCAGCAGTTTAACGGCTGTGGGGTCGGGGAACACCGGGGAGCTGTTTTTT
TRBV9	TRBJ1-2	.	.	CASSDTVSGYTF	TGTGCCAGCAGCGATACAGTATCTGGCTACACCTTC
TRBV29-1	TRBJ1-1	.	.	CSGAGDGTEAFF	TGCAGCGGGGCCGGGGACGGCACTGAAGCTTTCTTT
TRBV19	TRBJ2-3	.	.	CASSIAGAATDTQYF	TGTGCCAGTAGTATAGCGGGAGCTGCCACAGATACGCAGTATTTT
TRBV29-1	TRBJ1-5	.	.	CSVEEGGRGQPQHF	TGCAGCGTTGAGGAGGGAGGTCGGGGTCAGCCCCAGCATTTT
TRBV6-5	TRBJ2-3	.	.	CASSYRASSTDTQYF	TGTGCCAGCAGTTACAGGGCCTCTAGCACAGATACGCAGTATTTT
TRBV11-2	TRBJ2-3	TRBD2	few	CASSPRGSGMTDTQYF	TGTGCCAGCAGCCCCCGGGGTAGCGGGATGACAGATACGCAGTATTTT
TRBV6-6	TRBJ2-5	TRBD1	.	CASSYSTGGETQYF	TGTGCCAGCAGTTACTCGACAGGGGGCGAGACCCAGTACTTC
TRBV5-4	TRBJ2-3	.	.	CASRGGGTDPSTDTQYF	TGTGCCAGCAGGGGGGGTGGGACCGACCCTAGCACAGATACGCAGTATTTT
TRBV4-1	TRBJ2-3	TRBD2	.	CASSQGIGTRRTDTQYF	TGCGCCAGCAGCCAAGGGATTGGGACTAGACGCACAGATACGCAGTATTTT
TRBV19	TRBJ1-2	.	once	CASSGGLDYGYTF	TGTGCCAGCTCTGGAGGGTTGGACTATGGCTACACCTTC
TRBV4-1	TRBJ2-3	.	.	CASSMRGTPDTQYF	TGCGCCAGCAGCATGCGGGGCACCCCAGATACGCAGTATTTT
TRBV5-1	TRBJ2-2	.	.	CASSSGGATETGELFF	TGCGCCAGCAGCTCGGGGGGCGCTACGGAAACCGGGGAGCTGTTTTTT
TRBV5-1	TRBJ2-3	TRBD1	.	CASSNRIPGQTSTDTQYF	TGCGCCAGCAGCAATCGCATACCGGGACAGACAAGCACAGATACGCAGTATTTT
TRBV18	TRBJ2-3	.	.	CASSPQAQLSTDTQYF	TGTGCCAGCTCACCACAGGCCCAATTAAGCACAGATACGCAGTATTTT
TRBV4-1	TRBJ1-5	.	.	CASSSVGQPQHF	TGCGCCAGCAGCTCCGTGGGTCAGCCCCAGCATTTT
TRBV30	TRBJ1-2	.	.	CAWSVLADYGYTF	TGTGCCTGGAGTGTATTGGCAGACTATGGCTACACCTTC
TRBV2	TRBJ2-2	TRBD1	.	CASSTPSIWDRNTGELFF	TGTGCCAGCAGTACTCCAAGCATCTGGGACAGGAACACCGGGGAGCTGTTTTTT
TRBV6-6	TRBJ2-1	.	once	CASSKRLADEQFF	TGTGCCAGCAGCAAACGACTTGCCGATGAGCAGTTCTTC
TRBV28	TRBJ1-4	TRBD1	once	CASSLPGQGAEKLFF	TGTGCCAGCAGTTTACCGGGACAGGGAGCGGAAAAACTGTTTTTT
TRBV19	TRBJ2-3	.	.	CASSKSGAVYTDTQYF	TGTGCCAGTAGTAAATCCGGAGCGGTTTACACAGATACGCAGTATTTT
TRBV19	TRBJ2-1	TRBD1	.	CASSIQGAGNEQFF	TGTGCCAGTAGTATTCAGGGGGCCGGCAATGAGCAGTTCTTC
TRBV28	TRBJ1-4	.	.	CATYPASLGEKLFF	TGTGCCACCTACCCGGCCTCCCTAGGGGAAAAACTGTTTTTT